The present entry profiles one TCR beta chain with its context. The sample belongs to a study of identical twins. TCRdb ran MiXCR on the 5' RACE reads and lists one entry per CDR3 protein. This sample carries around 470,000 distinct CDR3 sequences, about 14% of them seen once, and the ten largest clones take approximately 0.52%. V gave up 4 bases and J gave up 1 base, with 10 bases separating them. Germline values: CDR1 DFQATT, CDR2 SNEGSKA (reference sequence). The CDR3 contains 14 residues. These data were also filed under a second study, of yellow fever vaccine responses in identical twins.

The source is a woman between 18 and 30 years old in good health. The source material was CD4+ T cells sorted from blood. V usage is TRBV20-1 and J usage is TRBJ2-2; D is ambiguous. CDR3 loop: CSATRAGNTGELFF. The CDR3 DNA is TGCAGTGCTACTCGGGCAGGGAACACCGGGGAGCTGTTTTTT.